The source of this T cell receptor beta chain is a study of CD8 T cells in Susac syndrome. RNA was extracted with the RNeasy kit, and a quantity of about 0.45 to 1 ug was reverse transcribed using random hexamers. Each CDR3 protein gets one entry after TCRdb re-called the immunoSEQ multiplex PCR reads with MiXCR. The repertoire holds 150,000 to 200,000 distinct CDR3 sequences, with approximately 93% as singletons. This CDR3 is 17 amino acids long. Trimming removed 4 bases from V and 7 bases from J; junction bases left unmatched: 9. High-throughput TCR beta sequencing covered peripheral CD8+ and CD4+ T cells.

This receptor was taken from a human donor with multiple sclerosis. This chain links TRBV12-3 or TRBV12-4 with TRBJ2-2; TRBD2 matches at 13 bases. The sample comprised CD4+ T cells from PBMCs. This chain's CDR3 is CASSSSGTSGTGGELFF. As DNA, the CDR3 is TGTGCCAGCAGTTCGTCCGGGACTAGCGGGACGGGCGGGGAGCTGTTTTTT.